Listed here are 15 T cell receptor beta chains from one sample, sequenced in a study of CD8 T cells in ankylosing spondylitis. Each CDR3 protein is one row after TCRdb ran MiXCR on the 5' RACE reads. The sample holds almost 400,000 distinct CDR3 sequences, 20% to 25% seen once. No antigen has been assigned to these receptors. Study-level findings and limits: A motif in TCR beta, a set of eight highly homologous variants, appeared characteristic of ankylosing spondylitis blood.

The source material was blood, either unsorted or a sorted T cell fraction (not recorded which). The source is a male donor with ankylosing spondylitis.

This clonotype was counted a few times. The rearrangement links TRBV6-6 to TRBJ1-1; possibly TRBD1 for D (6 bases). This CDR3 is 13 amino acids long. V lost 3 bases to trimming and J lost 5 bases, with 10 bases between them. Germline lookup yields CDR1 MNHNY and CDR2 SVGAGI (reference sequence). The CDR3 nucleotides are TGTGCCAGCAGTTATGACAGGACGACTGAAGCTTTCTTT. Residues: CASSYDRTTEAFF.

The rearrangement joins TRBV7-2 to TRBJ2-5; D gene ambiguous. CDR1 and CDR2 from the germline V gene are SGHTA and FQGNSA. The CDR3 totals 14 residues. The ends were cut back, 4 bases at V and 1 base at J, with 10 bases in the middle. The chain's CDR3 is CASSSLSSQETQYF. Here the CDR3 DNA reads TGTGCCAGCAGCTCCCTTTCCTCCCAAGAGACCCAGTACTTC.

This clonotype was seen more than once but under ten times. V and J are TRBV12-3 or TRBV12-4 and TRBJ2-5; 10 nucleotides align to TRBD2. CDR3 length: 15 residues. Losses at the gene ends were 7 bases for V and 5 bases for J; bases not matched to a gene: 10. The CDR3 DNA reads TGTGCCAGCACCCCTAGCGGGAGTCGGGAGGAGACCCAGTACTTC. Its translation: CASTPSGSREETQYF.

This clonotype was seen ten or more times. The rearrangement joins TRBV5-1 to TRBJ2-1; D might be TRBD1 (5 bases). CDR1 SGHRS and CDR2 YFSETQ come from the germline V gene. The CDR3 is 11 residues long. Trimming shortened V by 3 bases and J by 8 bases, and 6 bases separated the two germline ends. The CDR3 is CASSSRDEQFF. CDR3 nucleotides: TGCGCCAGCAGCTCCAGGGATGAGCAGTTCTTC.

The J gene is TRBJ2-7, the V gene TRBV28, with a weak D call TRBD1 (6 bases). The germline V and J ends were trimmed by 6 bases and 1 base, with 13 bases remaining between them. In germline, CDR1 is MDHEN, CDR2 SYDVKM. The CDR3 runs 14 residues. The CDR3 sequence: CASRGGRRSYEQYF. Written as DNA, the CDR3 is TGTGCCAGCAGAGGGGGTCGCCGGTCCTACGAGCAGTACTTC.

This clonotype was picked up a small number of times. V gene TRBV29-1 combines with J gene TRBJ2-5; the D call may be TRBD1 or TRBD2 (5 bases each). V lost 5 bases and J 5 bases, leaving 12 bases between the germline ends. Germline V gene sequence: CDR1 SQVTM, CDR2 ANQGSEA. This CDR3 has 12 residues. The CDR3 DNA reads TGCAGCGTTTGGGACGGAAGGGAGACCCAGTACTTC. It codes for CSVWDGRETQYF. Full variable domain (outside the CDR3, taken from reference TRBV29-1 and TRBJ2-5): SAVISQKPSRDICQRGTSLTIQCQVDSQVTMMFWYRQQPGQSLTLIATANQGSEATYESGFVIDKFPISRPNLTFSTLTVSNMSPEDSSIYLCSVWDGRETQYFGPGTRLLVL.

CDR3 loop: CASSRTSGGGYTF. The CDR3 DNA follows: TGTGCCAGCAGCAGAACTTCGGGGGGTGGCTACACCTTC. The chain employs TRBV7-3 and TRBJ1-2, with a possible D match to TRBD1 (5 bases). Trimming shortened V by 5 bases and J by 7 bases, and 14 bases separated the two germline ends. CDR3 length equals 13 residues. CDR1 is SGHTA and CDR2 is FQGTGA in the germline V gene.

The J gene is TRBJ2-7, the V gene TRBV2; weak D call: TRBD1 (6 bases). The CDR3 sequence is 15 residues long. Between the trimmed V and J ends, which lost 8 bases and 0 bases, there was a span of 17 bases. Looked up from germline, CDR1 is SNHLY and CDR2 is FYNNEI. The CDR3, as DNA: TGTGCCAGCTCGCGGACAGTTCGAAGCTCCTACGAGCAGTACTTC. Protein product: CASSRTVRSSYEQYF.

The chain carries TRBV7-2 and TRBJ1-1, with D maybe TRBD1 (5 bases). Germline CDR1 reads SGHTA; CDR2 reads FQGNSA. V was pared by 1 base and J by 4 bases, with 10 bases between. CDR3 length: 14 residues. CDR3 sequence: CASSLGGFGTEAFF. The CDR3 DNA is TGTGCCAGCAGCTTAGGGGGCTTCGGCACTGAAGCTTTCTTT. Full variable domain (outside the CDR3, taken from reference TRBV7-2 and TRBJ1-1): GAGVSQSPSNKVTEKGKDVELRCDPISGHTALYWYRQSLGQGLEFLIYFQGNSAPDKSGLPSDRFSAERTGGSVSTLTIQRTQQEDSAVYLCASSLGGFGTEAFFGQGTRLTVV.

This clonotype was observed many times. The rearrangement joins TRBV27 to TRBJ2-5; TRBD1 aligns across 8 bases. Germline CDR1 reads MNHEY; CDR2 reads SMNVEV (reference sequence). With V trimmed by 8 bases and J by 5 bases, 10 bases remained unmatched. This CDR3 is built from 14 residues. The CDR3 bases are TGTGCCAGCGGCATAGACAGGGGCTGGGAGACCCAGTACTTC. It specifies CASGIDRGWETQYF.

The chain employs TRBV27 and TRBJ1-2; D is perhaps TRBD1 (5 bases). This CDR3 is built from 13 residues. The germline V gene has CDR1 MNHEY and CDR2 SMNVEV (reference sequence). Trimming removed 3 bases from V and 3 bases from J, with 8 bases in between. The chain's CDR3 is CASSFGAHYGYTF. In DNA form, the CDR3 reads TGTGCCAGCAGTTTTGGGGCTCACTATGGCTACACCTTC.

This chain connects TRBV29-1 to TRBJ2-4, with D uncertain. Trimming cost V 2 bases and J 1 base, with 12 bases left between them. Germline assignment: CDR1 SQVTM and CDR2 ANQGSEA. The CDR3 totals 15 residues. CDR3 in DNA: TGCAGCGTTGAATTCTGGACGATGGCCAAAAACATTCAGTACTTC. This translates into CSVEFWTMAKNIQYF.

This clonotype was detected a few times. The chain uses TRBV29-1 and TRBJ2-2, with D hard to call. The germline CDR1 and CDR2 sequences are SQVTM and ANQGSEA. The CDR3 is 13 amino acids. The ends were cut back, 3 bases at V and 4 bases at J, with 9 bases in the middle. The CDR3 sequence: CSVDASGTGELFF. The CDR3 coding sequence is TGCAGCGTTGATGCCTCTGGCACCGGGGAGCTGTTTTTT.

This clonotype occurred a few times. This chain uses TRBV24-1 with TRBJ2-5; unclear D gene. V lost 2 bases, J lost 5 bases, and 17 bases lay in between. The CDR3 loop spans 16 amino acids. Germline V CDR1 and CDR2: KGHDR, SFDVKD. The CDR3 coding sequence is TGTGCCACCAGTGATTCCGCACCGGCCGGGTCGGAGACCCAGTACTTC. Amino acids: CATSDSAPAGSETQYF.

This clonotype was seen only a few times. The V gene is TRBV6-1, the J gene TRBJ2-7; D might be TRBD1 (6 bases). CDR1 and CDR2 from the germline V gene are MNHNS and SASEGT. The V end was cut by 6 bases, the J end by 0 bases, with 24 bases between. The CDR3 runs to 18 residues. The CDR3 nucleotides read TGTGCCAGCAGCCAGAACCCATGGACAGAGCAGCGCTCCTACGAGCAGTACTTC. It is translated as CASSQNPWTEQRSYEQYF.